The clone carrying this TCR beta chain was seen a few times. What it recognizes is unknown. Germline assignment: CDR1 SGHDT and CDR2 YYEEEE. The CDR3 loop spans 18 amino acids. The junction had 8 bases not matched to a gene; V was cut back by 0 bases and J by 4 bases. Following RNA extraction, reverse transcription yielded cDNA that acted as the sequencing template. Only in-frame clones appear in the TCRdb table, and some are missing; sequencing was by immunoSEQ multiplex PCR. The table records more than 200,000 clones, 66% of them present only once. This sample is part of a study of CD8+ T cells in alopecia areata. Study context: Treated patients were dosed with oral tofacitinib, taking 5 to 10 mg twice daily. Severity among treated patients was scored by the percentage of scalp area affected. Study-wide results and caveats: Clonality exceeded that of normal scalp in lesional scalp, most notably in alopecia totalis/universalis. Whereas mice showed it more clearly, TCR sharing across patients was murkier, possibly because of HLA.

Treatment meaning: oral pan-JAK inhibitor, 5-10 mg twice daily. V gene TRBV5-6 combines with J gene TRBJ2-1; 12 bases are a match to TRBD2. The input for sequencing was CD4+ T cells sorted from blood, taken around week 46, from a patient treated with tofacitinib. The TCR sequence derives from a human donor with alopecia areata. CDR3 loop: CASSLEASGGALYNEQFF. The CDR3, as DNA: TGTGCCAGCAGCTTGGAGGCTAGCGGGGGGGCCCTTTACAATGAGCAGTTCTTC.